The 4 T cell receptor beta chains reported below all come from one sample, sequenced in a study of OX40 agonist ivuxolimab in advanced cancers. Some clones are missing from TCRdb's copy, which holds only in-frame ones; the method was immunoSEQ multiplex PCR. The sample includes 99,000 or so clones, roughly 95% of them seen just once. This material consisted of CD4+ or CD8+ T cells sorted from blood, taken in a trial of the OX40 agonist ivuxolimab. The source of these receptors is an adult with an advanced solid tumor such as melanoma, head and neck, liver or kidney cancer.

J is TRBJ2-1 and V is TRBV6-6, with 8 bases aligning to TRBD2. Germline lookup yields CDR1 MNHNY and CDR2 SVGAGI (reference sequence). V lost 9 bases to trimming and J lost 6 bases; unmatched junction nucleotides: 16. The CDR3 is made up of 16 amino acids. CDR3 DNA sequence: TGTGCCAGTTCCCCTGCGGTAGCGGGGAGTTTCAATGAGCAGTTCTTC. This sequence encodes CASSPAVAGSFNEQFF.

The chain carries TRBV9 and TRBJ1-1; 7 nucleotides match TRBD1. The V gene end was trimmed by 4 bases and the J gene end by 1 base; junction bases not matched to a gene: 4. The germline gives CDR1 SGDLS, CDR2 YYNGEE. CDR3 length equals 14 residues. As DNA, the CDR3 is TGTGCCAGCAGCACTCAGGGGGGGAACACTGAAGCTTTCTTT. Translating gives CASSTQGGNTEAFF.

The V and J genes are TRBV9 and TRBJ2-6; no definite D call. Germline-derived CDR1 and CDR2 are SGDLS and YYNGEE. This CDR3 is built from 15 residues. Trimming stripped 5 bases from V and 2 bases from J, with 11 bases between. CDR3 DNA sequence: TGTGCCAGCAGATTCGGAGTGACTGGGGCCAACGTCCTGACTTTC. This encodes CASRFGVTGANVLTF.

This chain uses TRBV28 with TRBJ2-7; 7 bases agree with TRBD2. From germline, CDR1 is MDHEN and CDR2 SYDVKM. The CDR3 covers 16 residues. V shed 4 bases and J 5 bases; nucleotides not matched to a gene: 14. CDR3 region: CASSSPWREGLNEQYF. Here the CDR3 DNA reads TGTGCCAGCAGTTCTCCTTGGAGGGAGGGCCTTAACGAGCAGTACTTC.